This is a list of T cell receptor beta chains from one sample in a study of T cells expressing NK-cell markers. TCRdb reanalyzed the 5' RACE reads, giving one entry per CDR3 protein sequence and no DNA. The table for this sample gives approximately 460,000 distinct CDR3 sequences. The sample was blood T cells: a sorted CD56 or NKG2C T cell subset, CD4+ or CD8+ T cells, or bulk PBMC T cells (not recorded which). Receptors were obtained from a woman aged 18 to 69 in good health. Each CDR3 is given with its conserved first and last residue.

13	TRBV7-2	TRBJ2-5	CASSQGGVETQYF
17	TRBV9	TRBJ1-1	CASSPQGGGWANTEAFF
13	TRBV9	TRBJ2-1	CASSPDQRGLQFF
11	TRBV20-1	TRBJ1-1	CSASLNTEAFF
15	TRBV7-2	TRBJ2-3	CASSLGGGVVDTQYF
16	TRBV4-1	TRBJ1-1	CASSHGTGGAHTEAFF
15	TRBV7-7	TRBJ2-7	CASSLGPGTGYEQYF
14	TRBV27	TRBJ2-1	CASSLKSSYNEQFF
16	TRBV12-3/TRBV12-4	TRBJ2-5	CASRLTSGGLQETQYF
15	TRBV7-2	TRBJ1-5	CASSLDVGGNQPQHF
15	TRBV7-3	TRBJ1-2	CASSGWETILSGYTF
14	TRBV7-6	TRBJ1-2	CASSPGLGVYGYTF
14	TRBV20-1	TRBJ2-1	CSAYRDPPYNEQFF
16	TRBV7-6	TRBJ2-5	CASSLRDSGIKETQYF
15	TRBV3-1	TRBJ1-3	CASSQDRTEINTIYF
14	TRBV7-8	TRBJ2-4	CASSLWGAKNIQYF
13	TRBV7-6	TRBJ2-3	CASSLVNTDTQYF
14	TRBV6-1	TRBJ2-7	CASKGTGSSYEQYF
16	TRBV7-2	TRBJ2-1	CASSTRAEPAYNEQFF
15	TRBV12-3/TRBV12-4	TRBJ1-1	CASSPRGDEDTEAFF
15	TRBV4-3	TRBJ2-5	CASSQEEARQETQYF
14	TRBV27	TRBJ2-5	CASSSPWGEETQYF
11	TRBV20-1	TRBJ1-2	CSASSVQGYTF
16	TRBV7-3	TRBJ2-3	CASSSGLAGGTDTQYF
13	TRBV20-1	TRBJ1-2	CSAPGPTNYGYTF
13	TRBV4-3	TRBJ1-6	CASSQDSGSPLHF
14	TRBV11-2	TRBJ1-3	CASSLGGSGNTIYF
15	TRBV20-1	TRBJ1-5	CSARGSRQHNQPQHF
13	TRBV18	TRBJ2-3	CASSPQGADTQYF
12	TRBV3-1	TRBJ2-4	CASSPLAGIQYF
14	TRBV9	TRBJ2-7	CASSARGGDYEQYF
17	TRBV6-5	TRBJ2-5	CASSYSRTSGSGETQYF
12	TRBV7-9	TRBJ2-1	CASSLGPLEEFF
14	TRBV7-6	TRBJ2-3	CASSSEGSTDTQYF
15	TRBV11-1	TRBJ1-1	CASSLETGGFGEAFF
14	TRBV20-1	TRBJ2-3	CSADLGTAGDTQYF
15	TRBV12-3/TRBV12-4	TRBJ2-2	CASSARRVGTGELFF
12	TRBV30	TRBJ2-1	CAWRFGVTEQFF
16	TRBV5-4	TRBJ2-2	CASSSQRGVNTGELFF
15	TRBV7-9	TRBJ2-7	CASSRAGTGAYEQYF
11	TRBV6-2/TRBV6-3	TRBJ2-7	CASSYAGEQYF
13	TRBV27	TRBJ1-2	CASSNRGSHGYTF
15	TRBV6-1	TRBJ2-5	CASRSYTGAQETQYF
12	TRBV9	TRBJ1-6	CASSQLNSPLHF
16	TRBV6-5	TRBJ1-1	CASSSFYQGMNTEAFF
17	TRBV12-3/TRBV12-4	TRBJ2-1	CASRLWTSGVPNNEQFF
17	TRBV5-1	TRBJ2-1	CASSRQVREGSYNEQFF
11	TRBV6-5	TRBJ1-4	CASSSGWKLFF
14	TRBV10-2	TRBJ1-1	CASSDSPGNTEAFF
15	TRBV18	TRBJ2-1	CASSPRTSSYNEQFF
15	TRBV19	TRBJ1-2	CASSTPGTPNYGYTF
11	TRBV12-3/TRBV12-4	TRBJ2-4	CASSLKNIQYF
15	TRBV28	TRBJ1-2	CASSSTSGPNYGYTF
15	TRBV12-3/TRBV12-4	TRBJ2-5	CASSLGTGGIETQYF
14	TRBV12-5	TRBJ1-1	CASAEGRWNTEAFF